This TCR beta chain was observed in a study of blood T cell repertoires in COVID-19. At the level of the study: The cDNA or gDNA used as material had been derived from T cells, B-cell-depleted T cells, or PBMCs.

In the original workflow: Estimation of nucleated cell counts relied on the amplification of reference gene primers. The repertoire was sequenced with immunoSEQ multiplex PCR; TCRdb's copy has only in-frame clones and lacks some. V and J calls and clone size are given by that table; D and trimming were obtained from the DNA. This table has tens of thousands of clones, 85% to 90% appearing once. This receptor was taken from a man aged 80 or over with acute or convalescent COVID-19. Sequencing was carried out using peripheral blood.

The CDR3 DNA is TGTGCCAGCAGTGAGCGTGGGAGTGAAAAACTGTTTTTT. Translated: CASSERGSEKLFF. The chain joins TRBV25-1 to TRBJ1-4; unclear D gene. In germline, CDR1 is MGHDK, CDR2 SYGVNS. This CDR3 region has 13 residues. Trimming removed 3 bases at V and 7 bases at J, with 9 bases between.